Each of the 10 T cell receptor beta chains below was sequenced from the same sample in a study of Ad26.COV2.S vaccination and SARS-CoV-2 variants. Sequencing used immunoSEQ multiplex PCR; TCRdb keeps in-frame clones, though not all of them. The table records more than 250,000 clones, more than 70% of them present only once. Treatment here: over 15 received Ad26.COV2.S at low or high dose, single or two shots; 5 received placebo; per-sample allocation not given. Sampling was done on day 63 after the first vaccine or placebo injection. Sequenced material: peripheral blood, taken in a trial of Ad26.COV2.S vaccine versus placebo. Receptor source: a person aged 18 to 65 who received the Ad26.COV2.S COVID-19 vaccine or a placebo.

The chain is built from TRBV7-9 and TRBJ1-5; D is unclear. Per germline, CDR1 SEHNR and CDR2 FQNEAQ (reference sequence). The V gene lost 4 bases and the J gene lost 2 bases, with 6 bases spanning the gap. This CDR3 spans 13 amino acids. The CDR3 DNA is TGTGCCAGCAGCTCAAGTGGCAATCAGCCCCAGCATTTT. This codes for CASSSSGNQPQHF.

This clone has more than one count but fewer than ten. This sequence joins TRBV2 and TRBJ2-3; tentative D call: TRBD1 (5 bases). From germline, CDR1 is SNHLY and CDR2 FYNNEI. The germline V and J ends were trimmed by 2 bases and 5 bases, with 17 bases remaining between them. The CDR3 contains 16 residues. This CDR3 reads CASSESGLRFGDTQYF. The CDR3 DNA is TGTGCCAGCAGTGAATCAGGGCTAAGGTTCGGAGATACGCAGTATTTT.

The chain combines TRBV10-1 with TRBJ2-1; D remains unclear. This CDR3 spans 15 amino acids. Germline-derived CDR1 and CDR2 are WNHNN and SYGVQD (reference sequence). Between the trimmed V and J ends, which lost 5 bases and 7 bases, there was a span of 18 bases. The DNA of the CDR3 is TGCGCCAGCAGTACCTTTAGGGTTCAAAGTAATGAGCAGTTCTTC. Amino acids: CASSTFRVQSNEQFF.

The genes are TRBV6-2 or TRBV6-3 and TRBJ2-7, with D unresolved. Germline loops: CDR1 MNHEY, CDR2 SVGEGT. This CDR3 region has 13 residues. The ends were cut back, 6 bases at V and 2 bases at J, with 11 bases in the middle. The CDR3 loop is CASSPAGAYEQYF. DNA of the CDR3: TGTGCCAGCAGCCCAGCTGGAGCCTACGAGCAGTACTTC.

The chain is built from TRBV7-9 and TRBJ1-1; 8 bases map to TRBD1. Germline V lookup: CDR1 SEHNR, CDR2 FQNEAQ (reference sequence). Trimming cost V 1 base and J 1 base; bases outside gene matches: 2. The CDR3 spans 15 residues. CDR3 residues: CASSLGGTGNTEAFF. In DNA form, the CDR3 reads TGTGCCAGCAGCTTAGGGGGGACAGGGAACACTGAAGCTTTCTTT.

The chain's CDR3 is CASSLDHGGTDTQYF. The CDR3 DNA reads TGTGCCAGCAGCTTGGACCACGGGGGAACAGATACGCAGTATTTT. V is TRBV5-4 and J is TRBJ2-3, with D possibly matching TRBD2 (6 bases). V lost 0 bases and J 3 bases, leaving 11 bases between the germline ends. Germline V gene sequence: CDR1 SGHNT, CDR2 YYREEE (reference sequence). The CDR3 has 15 amino acids. Full variable domain (rest looked up from reference TRBV5-4 and TRBJ2-3): ETGVTQSPTHLIKTRGQQVTLRCSSQSGHNTVSWYQQALGQGPQFIFQYYREEENGRGNFPPRFSGLQFPNYSSELNVNALELDDSALYLCASSLDHGGTDTQYFGPGTRLTVL.

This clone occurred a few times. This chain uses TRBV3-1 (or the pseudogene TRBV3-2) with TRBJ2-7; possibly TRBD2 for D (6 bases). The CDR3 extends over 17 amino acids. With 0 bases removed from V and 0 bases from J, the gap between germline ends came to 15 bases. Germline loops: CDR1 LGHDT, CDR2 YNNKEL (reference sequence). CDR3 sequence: CASSQEGGGAGSYEQYF. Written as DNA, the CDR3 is TGTGCCAGCAGCCAAGAAGGTGGAGGGGCAGGCTCCTACGAGCAGTACTTC.

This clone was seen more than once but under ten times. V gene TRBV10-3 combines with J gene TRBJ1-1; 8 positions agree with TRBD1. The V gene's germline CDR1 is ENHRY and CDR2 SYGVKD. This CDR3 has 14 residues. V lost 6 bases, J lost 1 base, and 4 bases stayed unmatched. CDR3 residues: CAIRPGGPNTEAFF. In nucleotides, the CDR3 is TGTGCCATCAGGCCAGGGGGCCCGAACACTGAAGCTTTCTTT.

The CDR3 DNA sequence: TGCGCCAGCAGCTTGGCCGGGACTAGCGGGAGTCTCCAAGAGACCCAGTACTTC. Encoded protein: CASSLAGTSGSLQETQYF. V usage is TRBV5-1 and J usage is TRBJ2-5; 14 positions match TRBD2. The CDR3 runs 18 residues. Trimming removed 0 bases from V and 1 base from J; junction bases left unmatched: 5. CDR1 and CDR2 from the germline V gene are SGHRS and YFSETQ.

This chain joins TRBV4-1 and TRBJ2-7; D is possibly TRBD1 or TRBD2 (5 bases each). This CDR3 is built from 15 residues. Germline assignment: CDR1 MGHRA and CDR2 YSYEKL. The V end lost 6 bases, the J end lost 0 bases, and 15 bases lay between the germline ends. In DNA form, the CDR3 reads TGCGCCAGCAGTCCTCCGGGGCTCTTCTCCTACGAGCAGTACTTC. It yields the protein CASSPPGLFSYEQYF.